This T cell receptor beta chain was obtained from a study of T cell repertoires in cytomegalovirus infection. Overall study: Well-studied HLA-B-restricted epitopes and recently identified HLA-C-restricted epitopes of CMV were both used in the study. Matching HLA type, along with CMV infection, was indicated by public TCR beta signatures. General study points: Summed frequency of shared TCR beta families picked out CMV carriers who also had the relevant HLA. Predominance within the ex vivo response was attributable to HLA-C-restricted CMV-specific TCR beta clonotypes.

TCRdb reprocessed the reads with MiXCR, giving one entry per CDR3 protein. Of 450,000 to 550,000 distinct CDR3 sequences listed, approximately 42% are singletons. Germline values: CDR1 MGHRA, CDR2 YSYEKL. The CDR3 is made up of 16 amino acids. For this clonotype: The antigen is undetermined. One end of the junction does not line up with germline, which may come from a read error.

Sequenced here: cultured PBMCs, sampled from culture after CMV antigen stimulation. The genes are TRBV4-1 and TRBJ1-1; TRBD1 matches 10 bases. The clonotype was recovered from a human donor in good health (CMV status not recorded). Some clones in this sample may be carry-over from other donors' samples. CDR3 coding DNA: TGTGCCAGCAGCCAAGGGGTGACAGGGGGCATCACTGAAGCTTTCTTT. Encoded protein: CASSQGVTGGITEAFF.